This T cell receptor (beta chain) emerged from a study of T cell changes during pregnancy in multiple sclerosis. Germline values: CDR1 MNHNY, CDR2 SVGAGI (reference sequence). The CDR3 sequence is 16 residues long. The trim removed 0 bases at V and 5 bases at J, leaving 4 bases unmatched. Clones were sequenced by immunoSEQ multiplex PCR, and TCRdb holds only the in-frame ones, with some missing. Here the sample spans about 100,000 clones, roughly nine tenths being singletons. The specimen comprised peripheral blood, sampled in the second trimester of pregnancy. V and J are TRBV6-6 and TRBJ2-1, with 10 bases that match TRBD1. This clonotype was obtained from a female donor with multiple sclerosis, enrolled in a pregnancy study. CDR3 DNA: TGTGCCAGCAGTTACTCGGGACAGGGGTCCCACAATGAGCAGTTCTTC. It translates to CASSYSGQGSHNEQFF.